The 26 T cell receptor beta chains below come from one sample, sequenced in a study of T cells in Graves' hyperthyroidism and ophthalmopathy. It was RNA transcripts that yielded the amplified TCR beta CDR3 regions. First-round RT-PCR with HTBI primers amplified the TCR CDR3 region. TCRdb processed the multiplex PCR reads anew with MiXCR; each CDR3 protein has one entry. The top ten hold 3% to 4% of the sample, which has about 610,000 distinct CDR3 sequences, 16% seen once. Input material: blood. The source of these receptors is a woman in her thirties or forties with Graves' ophthalmopathy.

This chain uses TRBV13 with TRBJ2-2; D perhaps matches TRBD1 (5 bases). Germline V gene lookup returns CDR1 PRHDT and CDR2 FYEKMQ (reference sequence). The length of the CDR3 is 18 residues. V was clipped by 4 bases and J by 3 bases, with 21 bases between them. CDR3 in DNA: TGTGCCAGCAGCTCCGGGCAGGGCGCGCTTGGGGACACCGGGGAGCTGTTTTTT. Amino acids: CASSSGQGALGDTGELFF.

This clonotype was found a few times. This chain connects TRBV27 to TRBJ2-3, with D uncertain. CDR1 MNHEY and CDR2 SMNVEV come from the germline V gene (reference sequence). This CDR3 contains 12 residues. V shed 0 bases and J shed 11 bases, with 9 bases lying between them. CDR3 sequence (DNA): TGTGCCAGCAGTTTATCGCTCGGTATGCAGTATTTT. Translation: CASSLSLGMQYF.

This clonotype was recorded only once. The rearrangement links TRBV6-2 or TRBV6-3 to TRBJ2-7; no reliable D call. The germline gives CDR1 MNHEY, CDR2 SVGEGT. V was trimmed by 8 bases and J by 0 bases, leaving 11 bases between them. The CDR3 totals 13 residues. CDR3 loop: CASSRSNSYEQYF. DNA of the CDR3: TGTGCCAGCTCGCGCTCGAACTCCTACGAGCAGTACTTC.

Worth noting for this clonotype: Possible read error: a much larger clone is one base away. The chain employs TRBV11-2 and TRBJ2-1; 7 bases are shared with TRBD2. Germline V gene sequence: CDR1 SGHAT, CDR2 FQNNGV. The CDR3 runs 12 residues. Trimming at V came to 8 bases and at J to 8 bases, leaving 6 bases not matched to a gene. DNA of the CDR3: TGTGCCAGCGGCTCCACTAGCGATGAGCAGTTCTTC. It codes for CASGSTSDEQFF. Full variable domain (remainder filled in from reference TRBV11-2 and TRBJ2-1): EAGVAQSPRYKIIEKRQSVAFWCNPISGHATLYWYQQILGQGPKLLIQFQNNGVVDDSQLPKDRFSAERLKGVDSTLKIQPAKLEDSAVYLCASGSTSDEQFFGPGTRLTVL.

V is TRBV3-1 and J is TRBJ2-4; D is uncertain. Germline V gene data show CDR1 as LGHDT and CDR2 as YNNKEL (reference sequence). Trimming took 4 bases from V and 1 from J, leaving 11 bases between them. The CDR3 contains 15 residues. The CDR3 coding sequence is TGTGCCAGCAGCCTCCTATTGGGGGCCAAAAACATTCAGTACTTC. Translating gives CASSLLLGAKNIQYF.

This clonotype was recorded a few times. The chain uses TRBV28 and TRBJ2-2; 12 bases are a match to TRBD2. The CDR3 extends over 15 amino acids. V lost 6 bases, J lost 5 bases, and 4 bases stayed unmatched. CDR1 and CDR2 (germline): MDHEN, SYDVKM. The chain's CDR3 is CASRTSGSVTGELFF. CDR3 DNA sequence: TGTGCCAGCAGGACTAGCGGGAGCGTTACCGGGGAGCTGTTTTTT.

The J gene is TRBJ1-3, the V gene TRBV19, with unresolved D. This CDR3 is 16 amino acids long. CDR1 is LNHDA, CDR2 SQIVND, per germline (reference sequence). V lost 3 bases, J lost 0 bases, and 12 bases lay in between. The CDR3, as DNA: TGTGCCAGTAGTATCCCTGACTACCTCTCTGGAAACACCATATATTTT. It yields the protein CASSIPDYLSGNTIYF.

Concerning this clonotype: It may be a read error: a sequence one base away is much more abundant. DNA of the CDR3: TGTGCCAGCAGTGGCTTATTCGCTAGTTCCTACGAGCAGTACTTC. Its translation is CASSGLFASSYEQYF. The chain combines TRBV28 with TRBJ2-7; no clear D gene. The germline V and J ends were trimmed by 5 bases and 1 base, with 15 bases remaining between them. The germline V gene has CDR1 MDHEN and CDR2 SYDVKM. This CDR3 region has 15 residues.

This clonotype has a count of ten or more. CDR3 sequence (DNA): TGTGCCAGCTCCCGAGAGGGCTCCTACAATGAGCAGTTCTTC. Residues: CASSREGSYNEQFF. This chain joins TRBV2 and TRBJ2-1; D may be TRBD2 (5 bases). V was shortened by 8 bases and J by 0 bases, with 11 bases between the two germline ends. CDR3 size: 14 residues. In germline, CDR1 is SNHLY, CDR2 FYNNEI.

The CDR3 is CASRAGTDTGELFF. For the CDR3, the DNA is TGCGCCAGCAGGGCGGGGACAGACACCGGGGAGCTGTTTTTT. This rearrangement joins TRBV5-1 to TRBJ2-2; the D gene is possibly TRBD1 (7 bases). There are 14 residues in the CDR3. In germline, CDR1 is SGHRS, CDR2 YFSETQ. The germline V and J ends were trimmed by 5 bases and 3 bases, with 11 bases remaining between them.

The chain joins TRBV20-1 to TRBJ1-1; 12 bases are shared with TRBD1. The CDR3 runs 15 residues. After removal of 8 bases from V and 4 bases from J, the junction contained 11 bases not matched to a gene. Germline loops: CDR1 DFQATT, CDR2 SNEGSKA (reference sequence). The CDR3 here is CSNPGQGAVSTEAFF. CDR3 nucleotides: TGCAGTAACCCGGGACAGGGGGCGGTGAGCACTGAAGCTTTCTTT.

This clonotype appeared many times. The rearrangement uses TRBV6-1 and TRBJ1-1, with D hard to call. Germline CDR1 and CDR2: MNHNS and SASEGT. V dropped 6 bases and J dropped 1 base, with 15 bases sitting between them. The CDR3 extends over 15 amino acids. DNA of the CDR3: TGTGCCAGCAGGCCCCCGGACGGAGCGAACACTGAAGCTTTCTTT. This gives the protein CASRPPDGANTEAFF.

The rearrangement links TRBV12-3 or TRBV12-4 to TRBJ1-5, with D perhaps TRBD1 (5 bases). The CDR3 loop spans 13 amino acids. Trimming left V 8 bases short and J 5 bases short, with 13 bases between. The CDR3 DNA is TGTGCCAGCTCTGGGACCGATTATCAGCCCCAGCATTTT. Amino acid sequence: CASSGTDYQPQHF.

This chain joins TRBV13 and TRBJ2-1; perhaps TRBD2 as D (6 bases). The CDR3 has 15 residues. The V end lost 10 bases, the J end lost 1 base, and 17 bases lay between the germline ends. The germline V gene encodes CDR1 PRHDT and CDR2 FYEKMQ (reference sequence). The CDR3 region has the DNA TGTGCCACTGAGGTGGGGGGACGGTCCTACAATGAGCAGTTCTTC. Its protein is CATEVGGRSYNEQFF.

Remarks on this clonotype: Relative to the germline gene, one junction end is altered; a read error may explain this. For the CDR3, the DNA is TGTGCCAGCCCGGAGCCAATCTCCTACAATCAGCAGTTCTTC. Amino acid sequence: CASPEPISYNQQFF. V usage is TRBV2 and J usage is TRBJ2-1; no definite D call. The CDR3 consists of 14 residues. Germline V gives CDR1 SNHLY, CDR2 FYNNEI.

The chain joins TRBV7-8 to TRBJ2-5, with D unclear. Germline CDR1 and CDR2: SGHVS and FQNEAQ. This CDR3 has 15 amino acids. Trimming took 5 bases from V and 4 from J, leaving 17 bases between them. The CDR3 is CASSTQSEKRETQYF. Here the CDR3 DNA reads TGTGCCAGCAGCACACAATCGGAGAAGAGAGAGACCCAGTACTTC.

This clonotype was detected many times. J is TRBJ2-5 and V is TRBV5-1; a weak D match, TRBD1 (6 bases). CDR1 SGHRS and CDR2 YFSETQ come from the germline V gene. V dropped 1 base and J dropped 0 bases, with 13 bases sitting between them. The CDR3 contains 16 residues. The CDR3 DNA sequence: TGCGCCAGCAGCTTGTCAGGGGCCGGGGACCAAGAGACCCAGTACTTC. It encodes CASSLSGAGDQETQYF. Complete variable domain (other parts from reference TRBV5-1 and TRBJ2-5): KAGVTQTPRYLIKTRGQQVTLSCSPISGHRSVSWYQQTPGQGLQFLFEYFSETQRNKGNFPGRFSGRQFSNSRSEMNVSTLELGDSALYLCASSLSGAGDQETQYFGPGTRLLVL.

At least ten counts were recorded for this clonotype. This rearrangement joins TRBV7-2 to TRBJ2-3; D is possibly TRBD2 (5 bases). The germline CDR1 and CDR2 sequences are SGHTA and FQGNSA. The CDR3 totals 13 residues. Trimming removed 5 bases from V and 2 bases from J, with 8 bases in between. The CDR3 DNA sequence: TGTGCCAGCAGCGAGGGTGTCACAGATACGCAGTATTTT. This translates into CASSEGVTDTQYF.

This rearrangement joins TRBV19 to TRBJ1-5, with no clear D. V dropped 0 bases and J dropped 9 bases, with 12 bases sitting between them. There are 14 residues in the CDR3. Germline V gene data show CDR1 as LNHDA and CDR2 as SQIVND (reference sequence). The CDR3 coding sequence is TGTGCCAGTAGTATAGAGGACGGCTTTAGGCCCCAGCATTTT. This sequence encodes CASSIEDGFRPQHF. Full variable domain (missing parts from reference TRBV19 and TRBJ1-5): DGGITQSPKYLFRKEGQNVTLSCEQNLNHDAMYWYRQDPGQGLRLIYYSQIVNDFQKGDIAEGYSVSREKKESFPLTVTSAQKNPTAFYLCASSIEDGFRPQHFGDGTRLSIL.

J is TRBJ2-1 and V is TRBV19; 8 bases align to TRBD2. Germline values: CDR1 LNHDA, CDR2 SQIVND (reference sequence). The CDR3 contains 16 residues. V shed 5 bases, J shed 7 bases, and the junction held 13 bases outside the gene matches. DNA of the CDR3: TGTGCCAGTAGTCCCCGGTGGGGCGGGGGGTTAAATGAGCAGTTCTTC. Translation: CASSPRWGGGLNEQFF.

The rearrangement links TRBV5-5 to TRBJ1-1, with 7 positions matching TRBD1. J lost 5 bases, V lost 3 bases, and 4 bases had no gene match. The CDR3 is 13 amino acids. The germline gives CDR1 SGHKS, CDR2 YYEKEE (reference sequence). CDR3 sequence: CASSSATGTEAFF. CDR3 in DNA: TGTGCCAGCAGCTCCGCGACAGGGACTGAAGCTTTCTTT.

This clonotype came up many times. This chain links TRBV5-1 with TRBJ2-7; D ambiguous. CDR1 is SGHRS, CDR2 YFSETQ, per germline. CDR3 length: 9 residues. Trimming shortened V by 3 bases and J by 5 bases, and 0 bases separated the two germline ends. The CDR3 nucleotides read TGCGCCAGCAGCTACGAGCAGTACTTC. It is translated as CASSYEQYF.

The chain joins TRBV6-1 to TRBJ1-1, with a possible D match to TRBD1 (6 bases). CDR3 length: 15 residues. CDR1 is MNHNS and CDR2 is SASEGT in the germline V gene. The germline V and J ends were trimmed by 5 bases and 1 base, with 14 bases remaining between them. The CDR3 region is CASSPGGHQNTEAFF. In nucleotides, the CDR3 is TGTGCCAGCAGTCCTGGGGGACACCAGAACACTGAAGCTTTCTTT.

Ten or more counts support this clonotype. The chain employs TRBV28 and TRBJ2-7; no clear D gene. Germline CDR1 is MDHEN and CDR2 is SYDVKM. Trimming took 4 bases from V and 2 from J, leaving 6 bases between them. The CDR3 length is 12 residues. CDR3 nucleotides: TGTGCCAGCAGTTATTTAGCCTACGAGCAGTACTTC. Its translation is CASSYLAYEQYF. The full variable domain, in which reference TRBV28 and TRBJ2-7 provide the parts outside the CDR3, is DVKVTQSSRYLVKRTGEKVFLECVQDMDHENMFWYRQDPGLGLRLIYFSYDVKMKEKGDIPEGYSVSREKKERFSLILESASTNQTSMYLCASSYLAYEQYFGPGTRLTVT.

The chain employs TRBV5-1 and TRBJ2-5; D not certain. The CDR3 extends over 14 amino acids. The germline CDR1 and CDR2 sequences are SGHRS and YFSETQ. V gave up 2 bases and J gave up 5 bases, with 13 bases separating them. CDR3 region: CASSFRQPRETQYF. DNA for the CDR3: TGCGCCAGCAGCTTTCGGCAGCCACGGGAGACCCAGTACTTC.

This clonotype showed up many times. The chain combines TRBV6-6 with TRBJ2-1; D uncertain. V lost 2 bases, J lost 10 bases, and 12 bases lay in between. The CDR3 is 13 residues long. Germline V lookup: CDR1 MNHNY, CDR2 SVGAGI (reference sequence). The CDR3 is CASSYNLVGEQFF. Here the CDR3 DNA reads TGTGCCAGCAGTTACAATCTAGTCGGGGAGCAGTTCTTC.